This T cell receptor beta chain was found in a study of blood T cell repertoires in COVID-19. In the original processing: Estimates of nucleated cell counts were drawn from the amplification of reference gene primers. The table came from immunoSEQ multiplex PCR; TCRdb's copy has only in-frame clones and leaves some out. D and trimming come from the DNA, and the V and J calls and clone size come from that table. This sample carries approximately 350,000 clones, 89% of them seen once, and the ten largest clones take more than 0.95%. Germline values: CDR1 MNHEY, CDR2 SMNVEV (reference sequence). The CDR3 is made up of 16 amino acids. Trimming left V 5 bases short and J 8 bases short, with 22 bases between.

Input material: peripheral blood. The receptor was isolated from a man aged 35-49 years with acute or convalescent COVID-19. This chain uses TRBV27 with TRBJ2-1, with D perhaps matching TRBD1 (6 bases). Written as DNA, the CDR3 is TGTGCCAGCAGTCCAGGGGCCGGCGGGCCTACGGATGAGCAGTTCTTC. Amino acids: CASSPGAGGPTDEQFF.